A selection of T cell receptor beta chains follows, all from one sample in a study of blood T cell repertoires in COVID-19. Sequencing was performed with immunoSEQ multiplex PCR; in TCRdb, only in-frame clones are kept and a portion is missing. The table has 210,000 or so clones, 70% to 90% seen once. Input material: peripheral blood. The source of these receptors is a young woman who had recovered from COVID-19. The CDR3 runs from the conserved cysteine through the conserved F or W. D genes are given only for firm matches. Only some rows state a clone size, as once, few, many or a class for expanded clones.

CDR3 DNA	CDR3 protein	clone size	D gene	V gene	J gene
TGTGCCAGCAGCTTAAACCGCGGTGCAAGCTATGGCTACACCTTC	CASSLNRGASYGYTF	.	.	TRBV7-6	TRBJ1-2
TGCGCCAGCAGCCAAGCAGGCCTCCCGAACACTGAAGCTTTCTTT	CASSQAGLPNTEAFF	.	.	TRBV4-3	TRBJ1-1
TGCGCCAGCACCGACAGCTACGAGCAGTACTTC	CASTDSYEQYF	.	.	TRBV10-2	TRBJ2-7
TGTGCCAGCAGCCTAGGACTAGCGGGTAGTGTAGATACGCAGTATTTT	CASSLGLAGSVDTQYF	.	TRBD2	TRBV7-9	TRBJ2-3
TGCGCCAGCAGCCAACCCGGGACAGGGCTTTTTGGCTACACCTTC	CASSQPGTGLFGYTF	few	TRBD1	TRBV4-3	TRBJ1-2
TGTGCCAGCAGCCCTAGCGGGAGGGCCTACAATGAGCAGTTCTTC	CASSPSGRAYNEQFF	.	TRBD2	TRBV7-3	TRBJ2-1
TGTGCCAGTCTACGGGAACCGAACACCGGGGAGCTGTTTTTT	CASLREPNTGELFF	.	.	TRBV19	TRBJ2-2
TGTGCCAGCAGTTATCCAGACTATAATTCACCCCTCCACTTT	CASSYPDYNSPLHF	once	.	TRBV6-2/TRBV6-3	TRBJ1-6
TGTGCCAGCAGTTCCGGACAGAACACTGAAGCTTTCTTT	CASSSGQNTEAFF	.	.	TRBV6-5	TRBJ1-1
TGCGCCAGCAGTCAATGCCCCACAGTCGGAGAGCAGTTCTTC	CASSQCPTVGEQFF	.	.	TRBV23-1	TRBJ2-1
TGTGCCAGCAGCTTCGAGGGCGGGGAGCAGTACTTC	CASSFEGGEQYF	.	.	TRBV7-2	TRBJ2-7
TGTGCCAGCAGCTTAACGGCCGGGGTCTACAATGAGCAGTTCTTC	CASSLTAGVYNEQFF	.	.	TRBV7-7	TRBJ2-1
TGTGCCAGCAGGGCCGGGACAGGGATAGGAAACACCATATATTTT	CASRAGTGIGNTIYF	.	TRBD1	TRBV2	TRBJ1-3
TGTGCCAGCAGTACCCCGGGACAGGGGATCTCTGGGGCCAACGTCCTGACTTTC	CASSTPGQGISGANVLTF	.	TRBD1	TRBV28	TRBJ2-6
TGTGCCAGCAGCGTAGGTTCGGGATCCTACGAGCAGTACTTC	CASSVGSGSYEQYF	few	.	TRBV9	TRBJ2-7
TGTGCCAGCAGCCCGGGACTCCAAGAGACCCAGTACTTC	CASSPGLQETQYF	.	.	TRBV6-5	TRBJ2-5
TGTGCCAGCACCCGGTCGGGGAACACCATATATTTT	CASTRSGNTIYF	.	.	TRBV28	TRBJ1-3
TGTGCCAGCAGCGTAGGTGGGCTACATGGCTACACCTTC	CASSVGGLHGYTF	.	.	TRBV9	TRBJ1-2
TGTGCCAGCAGCTTAACGGACAGGGTCCCCTACGAGCAGTACTTC	CASSLTDRVPYEQYF	.	TRBD1	TRBV7-9	TRBJ2-7
TGTGCCAGCATCCGGGGGGGCGGCACTGAAGCTTTCTTT	CASIRGGGTEAFF	.	.	TRBV5-5	TRBJ1-1
TGTGCCAGCTCACCAGCCAGGGCCAACACAGATACGCAGTATTTT	CASSPARANTDTQYF	.	.	TRBV18	TRBJ2-3
TGCGCCAGCAGCCCGAGGGGGACTAGCGGACCCTACGAGCAGTACTTC	CASSPRGTSGPYEQYF	.	TRBD2	TRBV4-3	TRBJ2-7
TGTGCCAGCAGTCCAGAGACAGGGCTTCTCTCTGGGGCCAACGTCCTGACTTTC	CASSPETGLLSGANVLTF	.	TRBD1	TRBV27	TRBJ2-6
TGTGCCAGTAGTATTGGATTAGCGGTCAATGAGCAGTTCTTC	CASSIGLAVNEQFF	.	.	TRBV19	TRBJ2-1
TGTGCCAGCAGTATACAGGGAAACACCATATATTTT	CASSIQGNTIYF	.	.	TRBV28	TRBJ1-3
TGCAGCGTTGTCGACAGGGGTTACGAGCAGTACTTC	CSVVDRGYEQYF	.	TRBD1	TRBV29-1	TRBJ2-7
TGCGCCAGCAGCTTCGATGGGGGGAACTATGGCTACACCTTC	CASSFDGGNYGYTF	.	.	TRBV5-1	TRBJ1-2
TGTGCCAGCTCCCTTAGCGGGAGAAGGGCCACAGATACGCAGTATTTT	CASSLSGRRATDTQYF	once	TRBD2	TRBV18	TRBJ2-3
TGCAGTGCTAGTCGAGGGCGCCAAACCTCTGGAAACACCATATATTTT	CSASRGRQTSGNTIYF	.	.	TRBV20-1	TRBJ1-3
TGTGCCAGCAGTGACTTCGATGAGCAGTTCTTC	CASSDFDEQFF	.	.	TRBV6-4	TRBJ2-1
TGTGCCAGCAGCTTGGGGACAGGGAACACTGAAGCTTTCTTT	CASSLGTGNTEAFF	.	TRBD1	TRBV5-6	TRBJ1-1
TGTGCCAGCAGTAACGGCGGGAGGGCCCACAATGAGCAGTTCTTC	CASSNGGRAHNEQFF	.	TRBD2	TRBV27	TRBJ2-1
TGTGCCAGCAGCTTTCGGGTCGGGGAGCTGTTTTTT	CASSFRVGELFF	once	.	TRBV11-2	TRBJ2-2
TGTGCCAGCAGCTTAGTGGGGCGGGAGACCCAGTACTTC	CASSLVGRETQYF	.	.	TRBV7-9	TRBJ2-5
TGTGCCTGGCTTGACAGGGGTGGGGCGAAGCAGTACTTC	CAWLDRGGAKQYF	.	TRBD1	TRBV30	TRBJ2-7